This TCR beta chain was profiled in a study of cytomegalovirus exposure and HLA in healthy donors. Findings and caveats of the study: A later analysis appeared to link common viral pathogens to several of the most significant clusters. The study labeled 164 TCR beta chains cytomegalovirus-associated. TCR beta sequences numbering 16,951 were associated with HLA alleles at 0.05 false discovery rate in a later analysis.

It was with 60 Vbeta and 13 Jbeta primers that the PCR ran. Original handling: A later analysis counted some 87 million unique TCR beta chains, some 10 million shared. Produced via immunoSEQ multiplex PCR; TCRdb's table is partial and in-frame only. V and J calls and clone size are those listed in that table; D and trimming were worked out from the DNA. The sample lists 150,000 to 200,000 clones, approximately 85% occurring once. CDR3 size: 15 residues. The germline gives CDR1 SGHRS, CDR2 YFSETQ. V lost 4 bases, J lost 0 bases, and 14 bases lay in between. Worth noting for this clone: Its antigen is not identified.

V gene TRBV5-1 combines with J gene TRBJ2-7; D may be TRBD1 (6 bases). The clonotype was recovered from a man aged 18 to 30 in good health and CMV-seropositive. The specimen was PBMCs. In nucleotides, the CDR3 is TGCGCCAGCAGCACCCACAGGGTCCCCTCCTACGAGCAGTACTTC. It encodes CASSTHRVPSYEQYF.